The 16 T cell receptor beta chains below come from one sample, sequenced in a study of cytomegalovirus exposure and HLA in healthy donors. Use of 60 Vbeta and 13 Jbeta primers characterized the PCR. TCRdb's copy holds only in-frame clones and misses some; the assay was immunoSEQ multiplex PCR. The table lists roughly 170,000 clones, about four fifths of them singletons. Sequenced material: PBMCs. The receptors come from a young woman in good health and CMV-seronegative.

This clone was seen more than once but under ten times. The V gene is TRBV27, the J gene TRBJ2-7; D perhaps matches TRBD1 (6 bases). Trimming stripped 10 bases from V and 3 bases from J, with 22 bases between. This CDR3 is 15 amino acids long. The germline V gene has CDR1 MNHEY and CDR2 SMNVEV (reference sequence). The CDR3 loop is CANLRGLVEFYEQYF. CDR3 nucleotides: TGTGCCAACCTCAGGGGCCTCGTAGAATTCTACGAGCAGTACTTC.

The chain carries TRBV4-1 and TRBJ2-7; 7 bases are shared with TRBD2. The trim removed 1 base at V and 3 bases at J, leaving 15 bases unmatched. This CDR3 is built from 18 residues. CDR1 and CDR2 (germline): MGHRA, YSYEKL. The CDR3 nucleotides are TGCGCCAGCAGCCAAGTAGCCACCGGGGGACTATTCCTCTACGAGCAGTACTTC. Translating it yields CASSQVATGGLFLYEQYF.

About this clone: A junction end diverges from the germline sequence, so it may reflect a read error. CDR3 coding DNA: TGTGCCACCAGTCCCGTCACTCATACAGGGTGGGACACTGAAGCTTTCTTT. It translates to CATSPVTHTGWDTEAFF. This chain connects TRBV28 to TRBJ1-1, with D possibly TRBD1 on 6 matching bases. Germline CDR1 reads MDHEN; CDR2 reads SYDVKM. This CDR3 is built from 17 residues. The variable domain in full, with the rest retrieved from reference TRBV28 and TRBJ1-1, is DVKVTQSSRYLVKRTGEKVFLECVQDMDHENMFWYRQDPGLGLRLIYFSYDVKMKEKGDIPEGYSVSREKKERFSLILESASTNQTSMYLCATSPVTHTGWDTEAFFGQGTRLTVV.

This rearrangement joins TRBV7-9 to TRBJ1-5, with 7 bases lining up with TRBD1. V lost 1 base, J lost 5 bases, and 5 bases stayed unmatched. This CDR3 contains 15 residues. Per the germline V gene, CDR1 is SEHNR and CDR2 is FQNEAQ (reference sequence). The CDR3 nucleotides are TGTGCCAGCAGCTTAGGGGGGGACAGATATCAGCCCCAGCATTTT. Its translation is CASSLGGDRYQPQHF.

The chain has TRBV5-1 and TRBJ2-2, with D possibly matching TRBD1 (6 bases). Trimming pared 1 base from V and 7 bases from J, leaving 11 bases between. The CDR3 spans 14 residues. CDR1 and CDR2 from the germline V gene are SGHRS and YFSETQ. The CDR3 region has the DNA TGCGCCAGCAGCTTGTCAGGGGATAGCGGGGAGCTGTTTTTT. Translating gives CASSLSGDSGELFF.

The chain recombines TRBV2 with TRBJ2-2; D might be TRBD2 (6 bases). Germline CDR1 SNHLY, CDR2 FYNNEI. This CDR3 has 14 residues. Trimming removed 8 bases from V and 1 base from J, with 11 bases in between. The CDR3 protein is CASGAGGNTGELFF. CDR3 DNA sequence: TGTGCCAGCGGGGCCGGGGGGAACACCGGGGAGCTGTTTTTT.

This clone turned up a few times. This chain links TRBV5-1 with TRBJ2-7; TRBD1 might be the D (5 bases). V was trimmed by 0 bases and J by 3 bases, leaving 13 bases between them. Per germline, CDR1 SGHRS and CDR2 YFSETQ. This CDR3 spans 15 amino acids. As DNA, the CDR3 is TGCGCCAGCAGCTTGGCGTCAGGGCTGAGCTACGAGCAGTACTTC. Its translation is CASSLASGLSYEQYF. The complete variable domain, with remaining parts taken from reference TRBV5-1 and TRBJ2-7, reads KAGVTQTPRYLIKTRGQQVTLSCSPISGHRSVSWYQQTPGQGLQFLFEYFSETQRNKGNFPGRFSGRQFSNSRSEMNVSTLELGDSALYLCASSLASGLSYEQYFGPGTRLTVT.

This sequence joins TRBV4-1 and TRBJ2-1, with TRBD2 identical over 11 bases. This CDR3 comprises 15 residues. The V and J ends lost 1 base and 7 bases, in that order; junction bases with no gene match: 3. Germline V gives CDR1 MGHRA, CDR2 YSYEKL. CDR3 in amino acids: CASSQGLAGGNEQFF. Written as DNA, the CDR3 is TGCGCCAGCAGCCAAGGCCTAGCGGGAGGAAATGAGCAGTTCTTC.

V is TRBV28 and J is TRBJ2-1, with TRBD2 identical over 9 bases. The CDR3 runs to 16 residues. Germline CDR1 reads MDHEN; CDR2 reads SYDVKM. V was pared by 2 bases and J by 11 bases, with 13 bases of the junction left unmatched. CDR3 sequence: CASSLRGVAGVSKQFF. Written as DNA, the CDR3 is TGTGCCAGCAGTTTACGGGGGGTAGCGGGAGTCTCTAAGCAGTTCTTC. Variable domain in full (rest from reference TRBV28 and TRBJ2-1): DVKVTQSSRYLVKRTGEKVFLECVQDMDHENMFWYRQDPGLGLRLIYFSYDVKMKEKGDIPEGYSVSREKKERFSLILESASTNQTSMYLCASSLRGVAGVSKQFFGPGTRLTVL.

The rearrangement uses TRBV12-5 and TRBJ1-2; 7 nucleotides align to TRBD1. Germline CDR1 is LGHNT and CDR2 is FRNRAP. There are 14 residues in the CDR3. With V trimmed by 6 bases and J by 7 bases, 11 bases remained unmatched. The CDR3 sequence is CASGPDRPIGGYTF. CDR3 sequence (DNA): TGTGCTAGTGGCCCGGACAGGCCCATAGGTGGCTACACCTTC.

The table lists this clone with a count of one. This chain joins TRBV5-6 and TRBJ1-1, with 7 positions matching TRBD1. The CDR3 loop spans 13 amino acids. V lost 4 bases and J lost 5; bases outside the gene matches: 5. CDR1 and CDR2 from the germline V gene are SGHDT and YYEEEE. DNA of the CDR3: TGTGCCAGCAGCATAGGACAGGAGACTGAAGCTTTCTTT. Residues: CASSIGQETEAFF.

The chain recombines TRBV19 with TRBJ2-3; D is unclear. Trimming shortened V by 7 bases and J by 2 bases, and 13 bases separated the two germline ends. The CDR3 has 14 residues. Germline V lookup: CDR1 LNHDA, CDR2 SQIVND (reference sequence). CDR3 in amino acids: CASTETSDTDTQYF. The CDR3 region has the DNA TGTGCCAGTACGGAGACCTCGGACACAGATACGCAGTATTTT.

The DNA for the CDR3 is TGTGCCAGCAGCCCTAGCGGGAGTGTGGGAGATACGCAGTATTTT. Its translation: CASSPSGSVGDTQYF. The chain combines TRBV6-1 with TRBJ2-3; 10 bases are a match to TRBD2. Germline CDR1 reads MNHNS; CDR2 reads SASEGT. The CDR3 totals 15 residues. V lost 6 bases and J lost 5; bases outside the gene matches: 8.

V gene TRBV10-3 combines with J gene TRBJ2-7; TRBD2 agrees at 7 bases. CDR3 length: 19 residues. Germline loops: CDR1 ENHRY, CDR2 SYGVKD. The J segment lost 2 bases and the V segment lost 4 bases, leaving 20 bases of the junction unmatched. CDR3 coding DNA: TGTGCCATCAGTGGGACAACCTACAGGATAGCGGGTAATACCTACGAGCAGTACTTC. It encodes CAISGTTYRIAGNTYEQYF.

Only a few counts were recorded for this clone. The gene calls are TRBV18 and TRBJ2-2; unclear D gene. This CDR3 spans 14 amino acids. Germline values: CDR1 KGHSH, CDR2 LQKENI. Trimming left V 6 bases short and J 5 bases short, with 13 bases between. The CDR3 DNA sequence: TGTGCCAGCTCCCTCAGTTCCGGGACCGGGGAGCTGTTTTTT. This sequence encodes CASSLSSGTGELFF.

The V gene is TRBV4-1, the J gene TRBJ2-3, with 8 bases identical to TRBD1. The V and J ends lost 4 bases and 3 bases, in that order; junction bases with no gene match: 9. CDR1 is MGHRA and CDR2 is YSYEKL in the germline V gene. This CDR3 contains 16 residues. CDR3 residues: CASSPQGASTTDTQYF. The CDR3 DNA reads as TGCGCCAGCAGCCCGCAGGGGGCGAGCACTACAGATACGCAGTATTTT.